These 9 T cell receptor beta chains came from one sample sequenced in a study of naive CD8 T cells in extremely preterm neonates. Profiled with immunoSEQ multiplex PCR; TCRdb holds only in-frame clones, not every one. This sample has around 6,600 clones, with just under 98% found just once. Sequencing was performed on naive CD8+ T cells from blood. Every receptor here comes from a human donor in good health.

This chain links TRBV30 with TRBJ2-7; possible D gene TRBD1, 6 bases. This CDR3 is 13 amino acids long. The V and J ends lost 2 bases and 1 base respectively, with 9 bases between them. In germline, CDR1 is GTSNPN, CDR2 SVGIG (reference sequence). The CDR3 sequence: CAWSRDTSYEQYF. For the CDR3, the DNA is TGTGCCTGGAGTAGGGACACATCCTACGAGCAGTACTTC.

This rearrangement joins TRBV11-2 to TRBJ2-2, with D possibly being TRBD2 (6 bases). V was trimmed by 7 bases and J by 0 bases, leaving 18 bases between them. CDR1 is SGHAT, CDR2 FQNNGV, per germline. The CDR3 has 17 residues. DNA for the CDR3: TGTGCCAGCAACTCGTATAGCGGCGATGCGAACACCGGGGAGCTGTTTTTT. This codes for CASNSYSGDANTGELFF.

This clone was recorded only once. The V and J genes are TRBV19 and TRBJ1-2; possible D gene TRBD1, 6 bases. Germline lookup yields CDR1 LNHDA and CDR2 SQIVND (reference sequence). V was trimmed by 5 bases and J by 4 bases, leaving 11 bases between them. The CDR3 runs 13 residues. The CDR3 bases are TGTGCCAGTAGTCCAGGGGCGGTCTATGGCTACACCTTC. It yields the protein CASSPGAVYGYTF.

V and J are TRBV15 and TRBJ2-7; TRBD2 matches at 10 bases. This CDR3 has 15 amino acids. With 5 bases clipped from V and 4 bases from J, the junction kept 8 bases outside the gene matches. In germline, CDR1 is LNHNV, CDR2 YYDKDF (reference sequence). CDR3 sequence: CATSVSSGSGYEQYF. The CDR3 DNA is TGTGCCACCAGCGTTTCTAGCGGGAGCGGGTACGAGCAGTACTTC.

The chain carries TRBV12-5 and TRBJ1-2, with TRBD1 as a possible D gene (6 bases). Germline CDR1 is LGHNT and CDR2 is FRNRAP. The CDR3 is made up of 15 amino acids. The germline V and J ends were trimmed by 2 bases and 3 bases, with 13 bases remaining between them. As DNA, the CDR3 is TGTGCTAGTGGTTTGACCCCGGACAGCTACTATGGCTACACCTTC. Its translation: CASGLTPDSYYGYTF. The entire variable domain, with the rest obtained from reference TRBV12-5 and TRBJ1-2, is as follows: DARVTQTPRHKVTEMGQEVTMRCQPILGHNTVFWYRQTMMQGLELLAYFRNRAPLDDSGMPKDRFSAEMPDATLATLKIQPSEPRDSAVYFCASGLTPDSYYGYTFGSGTRLTVV.

The V and J genes are TRBV4-1 and TRBJ2-7; no clear D. The CDR3 is made up of 14 amino acids. Per germline, CDR1 MGHRA and CDR2 YSYEKL. V was cut by 0 bases and J by 1 base, with 7 bases left in between. DNA for the CDR3: TGCGCCAGCAGCCAAGAATCCAGTTCCTACGAGCAGTACTTC. It specifies CASSQESSSYEQYF.

The chain carries TRBV7-9 and TRBJ1-4; 9 bases are shared with TRBD1. From germline, CDR1 is SEHNR and CDR2 FQNEAQ (reference sequence). J lost 3 bases, V lost 5 bases, and 4 bases had no gene match. This CDR3 is 15 amino acids long. The CDR3 protein is CASSPRTGANEKLFF. DNA for the CDR3: TGTGCCAGCAGCCCTCGGACAGGGGCTAATGAAAAACTGTTTTTT.

The rearrangement joins TRBV28 to TRBJ1-2; D may be TRBD1 (6 bases). This CDR3 comprises 17 residues. V was trimmed by 4 bases and J by 5 bases, leaving 23 bases between them. CDR1 is MDHEN and CDR2 is SYDVKM in the germline V gene. The chain's CDR3 is CASSSDTIPDRSYGYTF. The CDR3 coding sequence is TGTGCCAGCAGTTCGGACACGATCCCCGACAGGTCTTATGGCTACACCTTC.

The chain employs TRBV5-6 and TRBJ2-7; 8 bases align to TRBD1. The ends lost 2 bases at V and 3 bases at J; junction bases unmatched: 10. CDR3 length: 16 amino acids. Germline loops: CDR1 SGHDT, CDR2 YYEEEE. Written as DNA, the CDR3 is TGTGCCAGCAGCTTCAGTCTGGGACAGGCTCTCTACGAGCAGTACTTC. The encoded protein is CASSFSLGQALYEQYF.